This T cell receptor beta chain was captured in a study of identical twins. This clonotype was observed a few times. Its cognate antigen is unknown. The germline CDR1 and CDR2 sequences are KGHSH and LQKENI. V lost 2 bases and J lost 1; bases outside the gene matches: 4. This CDR3 contains 16 residues. TCRdb fed the 5' RACE reads into MiXCR, producing one record per CDR3 protein. The sample lists 510,000 or so distinct CDR3 sequences; roughly 15% were seen once. General observations from the study: Excess low generation probability was seen in twin-shared out-of-frame alpha sequences. Weaker excess twin sharing was seen among beta out-of-frame sequences.

The data also belong to a second study, concerning yellow fever vaccine responses in identical twins.

This receptor was taken from a woman aged 18-29 years in good health. V gene TRBV18 combines with J gene TRBJ2-2, with 7 bases aligning to TRBD2. Sequencing used CD4+ T cells sorted from blood. This chain's CDR3 is CASSPGLAENTGELFF. CDR3 nucleotides: TGTGCCAGCTCACCAGGGCTAGCGGAGAACACCGGGGAGCTGTTTTTT.